Given below is one T cell receptor beta chain in context. The record originates from a study of T cell responses to AZD1222 COVID-19 vaccine. The CDR3 runs to 16 residues. V lost 3 bases and J lost 2; bases outside the gene matches: 10. CDR1 is DFQATT, CDR2 SNEGSKA, per germline (reference sequence). Here immunoSEQ multiplex PCR was the method, and the copy in TCRdb shows in-frame clones only, minus some. The sample contains about 140,000 clones, over 90% of which appear only once. The chain joins TRBV20-1 to TRBJ2-3; TRBD2 aligns across 8 bases. This TCR came from an adult in good health. Material: peripheral blood, obtained on day 0 of MenACWY control vaccination. CDR3: CSASFGGGPPTDTQYF. CDR3 coding DNA: TGCAGTGCTAGTTTCGGCGGGGGGCCACCCACAGATACGCAGTATTTT.